This T cell receptor (beta chain) originates from a study of blood T cell repertoires in COVID-19. Study-wide context: Material from acute and convalescent COVID-19 was sourced from the United States, Italy and Spain.

V was clipped by 4 bases and J by 4 bases; unmatched bases: 3. The CDR3 runs 13 residues. Germline CDR1 SGDLS, CDR2 YYNGEE. In the authors' methods: Amplifying reference gene primers gave estimates of nucleated cell counts. Assay used: immunoSEQ multiplex PCR; TCRdb lists only in-frame clones, some missing. D and trimming were read from the DNA, whereas the V and J calls and clone size are those reported in that table. This table holds about 410,000 clones, 89% found once. Followed over time, Seattle patients had been enrolled while infection was active. V gene TRBV9 combines with J gene TRBJ2-3, with TRBD1 identical over 7 bases. Sequenced material: peripheral blood. This receptor was obtained from a woman between 40 and 50 years old with COVID-19, enrolled during active disease. The DNA for the CDR3 is TGTGCCAGCAGCACAGGGGACGCAGATACGCAGTATTTT. The encoded protein is CASSTGDADTQYF.